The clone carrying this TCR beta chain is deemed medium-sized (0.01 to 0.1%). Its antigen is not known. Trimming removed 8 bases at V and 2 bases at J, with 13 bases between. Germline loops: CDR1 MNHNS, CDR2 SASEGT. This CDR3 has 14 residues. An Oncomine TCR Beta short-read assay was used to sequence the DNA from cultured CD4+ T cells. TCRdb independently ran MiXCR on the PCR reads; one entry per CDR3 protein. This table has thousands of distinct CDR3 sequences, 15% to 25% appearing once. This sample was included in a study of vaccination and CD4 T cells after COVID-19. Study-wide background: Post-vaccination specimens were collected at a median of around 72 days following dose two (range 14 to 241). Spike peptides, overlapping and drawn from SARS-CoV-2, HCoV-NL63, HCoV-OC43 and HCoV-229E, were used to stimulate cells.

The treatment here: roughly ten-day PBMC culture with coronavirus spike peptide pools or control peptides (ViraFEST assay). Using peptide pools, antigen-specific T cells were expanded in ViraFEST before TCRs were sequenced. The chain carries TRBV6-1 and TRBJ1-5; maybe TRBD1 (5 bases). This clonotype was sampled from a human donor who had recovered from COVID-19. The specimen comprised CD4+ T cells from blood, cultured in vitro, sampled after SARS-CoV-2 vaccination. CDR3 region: CASATRGGNQPQHF. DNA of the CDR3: TGTGCCAGCGCGACGAGGGGCGGCAATCAGCCCCAGCATTTT.